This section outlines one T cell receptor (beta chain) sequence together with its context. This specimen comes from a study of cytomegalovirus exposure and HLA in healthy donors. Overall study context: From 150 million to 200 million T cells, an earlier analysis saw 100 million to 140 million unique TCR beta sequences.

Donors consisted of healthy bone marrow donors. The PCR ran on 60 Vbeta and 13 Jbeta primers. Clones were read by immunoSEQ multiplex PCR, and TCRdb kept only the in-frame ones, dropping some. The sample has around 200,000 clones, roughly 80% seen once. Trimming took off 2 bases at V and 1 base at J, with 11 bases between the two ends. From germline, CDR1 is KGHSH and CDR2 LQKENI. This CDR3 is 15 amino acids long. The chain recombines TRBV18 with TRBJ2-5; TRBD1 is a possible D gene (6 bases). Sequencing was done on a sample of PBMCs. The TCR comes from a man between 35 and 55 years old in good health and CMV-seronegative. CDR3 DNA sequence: TGTGCCAGCTCACCAAATCAGGGGACCCAAGAGACCCAGTACTTC. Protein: CASSPNQGTQETQYF.